Below are 17 T cell receptor beta chains sequenced from a single sample in a study of blood T cell repertoires in COVID-19. The assay was immunoSEQ multiplex PCR, and TCRdb's table has in-frame clones only and misses some. The table has about 100,000 clones, just under 80% seen once. The sequenced material came from peripheral blood. The source of these receptors is a woman between 70 and 85 years old with acute or convalescent COVID-19.

This clone was recorded only once. The rearrangement uses TRBV5-4 and TRBJ1-2; 9 bases fit TRBD1. The CDR3 has 15 residues. CDR1 and CDR2 from the germline V gene are SGHNT and YYREEE (reference sequence). J lost 2 bases, V lost 2 bases, and 4 bases had no gene match. The CDR3 nucleotides are TGTGCCAGCAGCTTCCAACAGGGGGCGAACTATGGCTACACCTTC. Translation gives CASSFQQGANYGYTF.

The chain recombines TRBV6-6 with TRBJ2-1; 9 nucleotides line up with TRBD1. Germline V gene data show CDR1 as MNHNY and CDR2 as SVGAGI (reference sequence). This CDR3 spans 15 amino acids. Trimming cost V 6 bases and J 8 bases; bases outside gene matches: 11. CDR3 region: CASSGRGQGTHEQFF. CDR3 DNA: TGTGCCAGCAGCGGGAGAGGACAGGGGACCCATGAGCAGTTCTTC.

The chain uses TRBV12-1 and TRBJ1-2; the table calls TRBD1, which could not be checked here. TRBV12-1 is given as a pseudogene. CDR3 length: 13 amino acids. The CDR3 reads CASTADRGIGYTF. CDR3 in DNA: TGTGCCAGCACCGCGGACAGGGGGATAGGCTACACCTTC.

V is TRBV4-3 and J is TRBJ1-2; 9 bases map to TRBD1. The CDR3 extends over 16 amino acids. J gave up 3 bases and V 3 bases, and 8 bases lay outside the gene matches. Germline assignment: CDR1 LGHNA and CDR2 YSLEER. The CDR3 protein is CASSQGTTGGYYGYTF. CDR3 in DNA: TGCGCCAGCAGCCAGGGAACAACAGGGGGCTACTATGGCTACACCTTC.

This sequence joins TRBV30 and TRBJ1-2; D not resolved. The CDR3 is 13 residues long. Germline values: CDR1 GTSNPN, CDR2 SVGIG (reference sequence). V lost 0 bases and J lost 3, with 8 bases in between. CDR3 DNA: TGTGCCTGGAGTGTAGGGAGGGACTATGGCTACACCTTC. It yields the protein CAWSVGRDYGYTF.

The sample holds a few counts of this clone. This chain joins TRBV10-1 and TRBJ1-1; D call uncertain. The V gene's germline CDR1 is WNHNN and CDR2 SYGVQD (reference sequence). The CDR3 is made up of 15 amino acids. V was trimmed by 0 bases and J by 1 base, leaving 9 bases between them. In DNA form, the CDR3 reads TGCGCCAGCAGTGAGTCCCGGTACTCGAACACTGAAGCTTTCTTT. Amino acids: CASSESRYSNTEAFF.

V and J are TRBV15 and TRBJ1-3; TRBD1 might be the D (6 bases). This CDR3 spans 16 amino acids. Germline lookup yields CDR1 LNHNV and CDR2 YYDKDF (reference sequence). With 2 bases removed from V and 7 bases from J, the gap between germline ends came to 18 bases. Here the CDR3 DNA reads TGTGCCACCAGCAGACAGGTTTCGGGACAAAAGAACACCATATATTTT. Protein sequence: CATSRQVSGQKNTIYF.

The rearrangement links TRBV28 to TRBJ2-3; TRBD1 matches 7 bases. The germline gives CDR1 MDHEN, CDR2 SYDVKM. V trimming: 5 bases; J trimming: 0 bases; junction bases outside the gene matches: 11. This CDR3 is 17 amino acids long. CDR3 nucleotides: TGTGCCAGCAGTAATTCACAGGGGCTAGGAAGCACAGATACGCAGTATTTT. Translated, it gives CASSNSQGLGSTDTQYF.

The sample holds one count of this clone. V is TRBV3-1 (or the pseudogene TRBV3-2) and J is TRBJ1-5; 8 bases agree with TRBD1. CDR3 length: 16 amino acids. Germline assignment: CDR1 LGHDT and CDR2 YNNKEL (reference sequence). Germline trimming cut 0 bases from V and 5 bases from J; bases unmatched to any gene: 6. The CDR3 bases are TGTGCCAGCAGCCAAGACCTAGGACAGGGATATCAGCCCCAGCATTTT. This codes for CASSQDLGQGYQPQHF.

V and J are TRBV24-1 and TRBJ2-1; 14 bases align to TRBD2. Germline CDR1 is KGHDR and CDR2 is SFDVKD. There are 17 residues in the CDR3. V shed 3 bases and J 7 bases; nucleotides not matched to a gene: 7. In DNA form, the CDR3 reads TGTGCCACCAGTGATATTCGGACTAGCGGGGGGTTGAATGAGCAGTTCTTC. Protein sequence: CATSDIRTSGGLNEQFF.

V usage is TRBV30 and J usage is TRBJ1-2, with 7 bases that match TRBD1. With V trimmed by 6 bases and J by 7 bases, 17 bases remained unmatched. Germline CDR1 is GTSNPN and CDR2 is SVGIG (reference sequence). The CDR3 extends over 15 amino acids. CDR3 in amino acids: CACGDSSIPQTGYTF. In DNA, the CDR3 is TGTGCCTGTGGGGACAGCTCAATACCACAGACTGGCTACACCTTC.

This clone was counted only a few times. The J gene is TRBJ1-4, the V gene TRBV27, with D tentatively TRBD1 (6 bases). Germline lookup yields CDR1 MNHEY and CDR2 SMNVEV (reference sequence). The CDR3 sequence is 14 residues long. Trimming pared 2 bases from V and 8 bases from J, leaving 12 bases between. The CDR3 here is CASSLTGRREKLFF. CDR3 nucleotide sequence: TGTGCCAGCAGTTTAACAGGGCGGCGCGAAAAACTGTTTTTT.

V gene TRBV28 combines with J gene TRBJ1-2; the D is unclear. This CDR3 has 13 amino acids. CDR1 is MDHEN and CDR2 is SYDVKM in the germline V gene. V was trimmed by 5 bases and J by 7 bases, leaving 14 bases between them. The CDR3 DNA sequence: TGTGCCAGCAGTACCGGGCCCCGGGGTGGCTACACCTTC. Translated: CASSTGPRGGYTF.

The CDR3 DNA is TGTGCCAGCAGTTATCAGGGCACCCTGAACACTGAAGCTTTCTTT. It translates to CASSYQGTLNTEAFF. The chain uses TRBV6-5 and TRBJ1-1; tentative D call: TRBD1 (5 bases). The ends were cut back, 3 bases at V and 0 bases at J, with 11 bases in the middle. The CDR3 is 15 amino acids. CDR1 MNHEY and CDR2 SVGAGI come from the germline V gene.

This chain uses TRBV28 with TRBJ2-5, with TRBD1 matching over 10 bases. The CDR3 length is 15 residues. J gave up 3 bases and V 4 bases, and 5 bases lay outside the gene matches. Germline V lookup: CDR1 MDHEN, CDR2 SYDVKM. CDR3 sequence reads: CASSSLGTGEETQYF. CDR3 coding DNA: TGTGCCAGCAGTTCCCTAGGGACAGGGGAAGAGACCCAGTACTTC.

J is TRBJ2-2 and V is TRBV27; tentatively, D is TRBD1 (6 bases). This CDR3 is built from 13 residues. Trimming left V 6 bases short and J 7 bases short, with 12 bases between. CDR1 and CDR2 from the germline V gene are MNHEY and SMNVEV (reference sequence). In DNA, the CDR3 is TGTGCCAGCAGAACAGGGCTGGACGGGGAGCTGTTTTTT. It codes for CASRTGLDGELFF.

This chain connects TRBV2 to TRBJ1-2; 10 nucleotides agree with TRBD1. Unmatched junction bases numbered 11, after V lost 6 bases and J lost 4 bases. CDR1 and CDR2 from the germline V gene are SNHLY and FYNNEI. CDR3 length: 16 residues. Here the CDR3 reads CASRRDRGGIGYGYTF. For the CDR3, the DNA is TGTGCCAGCAGGCGGGACAGGGGAGGGATTGGCTATGGCTACACCTTC.